Shown below are 14 T cell receptor beta chains from a single sample sequenced in a study of shared clonotypes between healthy human individuals. Assay: immunoSEQ multiplex PCR; the TCRdb copy retains only in-frame clones and omits some. The repertoire holds more than 2 million clones, 80% to 95% seen once, with under 2% in the top ten. Naive CD8 isolation took CD45RO-negative cells positively selected for CCR7 and excluded terminally differentiated effector memory CD45RA+ cells. Sequenced input: naive CD8+ T cells from PBMCs. The receptors stem from a man between 18 and 29 years old in good health. Some clones in this sample may be carry-over from other donors' samples.

The chain recombines TRBV28 with TRBJ2-1, with 10 bases identical to TRBD2. Germline CDR1 and CDR2: MDHEN and SYDVKM. V dropped 5 bases and J dropped 3; count of bases not matched to a gene: 10. The CDR3 spans 17 residues. The CDR3 sequence is CASSLTSGEALYNEQFF. CDR3 nucleotide sequence: TGTGCCAGCAGTCTAACTAGCGGGGAGGCGCTCTACAATGAGCAGTTCTTC.

This sequence joins TRBV7-9 and TRBJ1-1; no clear D. The CDR3 spans 15 residues. Germline-derived CDR1 and CDR2 are SEHNR and FQNEAQ (reference sequence). With 5 bases removed from V and 5 bases from J, the gap between germline ends came to 18 bases. The CDR3 region is CASSGWVSKQTEAFF. In DNA form, the CDR3 reads TGTGCCAGCAGCGGGTGGGTCTCAAAGCAAACTGAAGCTTTCTTT.

This chain connects TRBV7-9 to TRBJ2-5; D could derive from TRBD1 or TRBD2 (6 bases each). The CDR3 consists of 16 residues. V lost 4 bases to trimming and J lost 1 base, with 16 bases between them. The germline CDR1 and CDR2 sequences are SEHNR and FQNEAQ (reference sequence). The CDR3, as DNA: TGTGCCAGCAGCTCCCTCCACAGGGACTCCCAAGAGACCCAGTACTTC. It codes for CASSSLHRDSQETQYF.

This clone has only one observation. The same CDR3 can be traced to other DNA sequences in this sample. This rearrangement joins TRBV27 to TRBJ2-7; TRBD2 is a possible D gene (6 bases). The CDR3 totals 13 residues. Germline CDR1 is MNHEY and CDR2 is SMNVEV (reference sequence). Trimming cost V 8 bases and J 1 base, with 12 bases left between them. CDR3 DNA: TGTGCCAGCGGTACGGGGGTATCCTACGAGCAGTACTTC. Translating gives CASGTGVSYEQYF.

V is TRBV7-9 and J is TRBJ2-2; D call uncertain. Per the germline V gene, CDR1 is SEHNR and CDR2 is FQNEAQ (reference sequence). The CDR3 has 14 residues. V was clipped by 5 bases and J by 5 bases, with 12 bases between them. CDR3 sequence reads: CASSRVVPTGELFF. Written as DNA, the CDR3 is TGTGCCAGCAGCCGCGTCGTCCCGACCGGGGAGCTGTTTTTT.

The V call is TRBV28, the J call TRBJ1-6; D gene uncertain. The length of the CDR3 is 16 residues. The germline gives CDR1 MDHEN, CDR2 SYDVKM. V was trimmed by 1 base and J by 7 bases, leaving 14 bases between them. The CDR3: CASSLSRPPGNSPLHF. The DNA for the CDR3 is TGTGCCAGCAGTTTATCCCGCCCCCCGGGGAATTCACCCCTCCACTTT.

The gene calls are TRBV6-1 and TRBJ2-2, with 7 positions matching TRBD2. Germline trimming cut 4 bases from V and 3 bases from J; bases unmatched to any gene: 5. The CDR3 is 15 amino acids. The V gene's germline CDR1 is MNHNS and CDR2 SASEGT. As DNA, the CDR3 is TGTGCCAGCAGTGGACTAGCCTTCGACACCGGGGAGCTGTTTTTT. Amino acid sequence: CASSGLAFDTGELFF.

In regard to this clone: The sample holds other DNA sequences that translate to the same CDR3. The chain joins TRBV7-2 to TRBJ2-5, with 8 positions matching TRBD1. In germline, CDR1 is SGHTA, CDR2 FQGNSA. With 4 bases clipped from V and 3 bases from J, the junction kept 4 bases outside the gene matches. The CDR3 consists of 14 residues. The CDR3 DNA reads as TGTGCCAGCAGCTCCAGGACAGGGAAAGAGACCCAGTACTTC. It codes for CASSSRTGKETQYF.

The rearrangement links TRBV4-3 to TRBJ2-7; 8 bases map to TRBD1. Germline V gives CDR1 LGHNA, CDR2 YSLEER. The CDR3 is 15 amino acids. V lost 0 bases, J lost 1 base, and 2 bases stayed unmatched. The CDR3 DNA follows: TGCGCCAGCAGCCAAGAGGGACAGGAATCCTACGAGCAGTACTTC. Residues: CASSQEGQESYEQYF.

The CDR3 reads CASSLGPVRSNQPQHF. The DNA for the CDR3 is TGCGCCAGCAGCTTGGGCCCCGTCAGGTCCAATCAGCCCCAGCATTTT. This chain connects TRBV5-1 to TRBJ1-5; D ambiguous. Trimming removed 0 bases from V and 3 bases from J, with 13 bases in between. Germline loops: CDR1 SGHRS, CDR2 YFSETQ. The CDR3 has 16 amino acids.

The gene calls are TRBV2 and TRBJ1-1, with D possibly TRBD1 on 6 matching bases. Germline lookup yields CDR1 SNHLY and CDR2 FYNNEI. The CDR3 extends over 14 amino acids. Trimming took off 3 bases at V and 0 bases at J, with 8 bases between the two ends. The CDR3 DNA is TGTGCCAGCAGTGAGGACAGCTTGAACACTGAAGCTTTCTTT. It encodes CASSEDSLNTEAFF.

This sequence joins TRBV5-4 and TRBJ2-7, with 7 bases identical to TRBD1. Trimming cost V 0 bases and J 4 bases; bases outside gene matches: 10. This CDR3 contains 16 residues. The germline V gene encodes CDR1 SGHNT and CDR2 YYREEE (reference sequence). CDR3: CASSLVPGQPVYEQYF. The CDR3 coding sequence is TGTGCCAGCAGCTTGGTACCGGGACAGCCAGTATACGAGCAGTACTTC.

The rearrangement links TRBV29-1 to TRBJ1-2, with a tentative D call TRBD1 (5 bases). In germline, CDR1 is SQVTM, CDR2 ANQGSEA. Between the trimmed V and J ends, which lost 0 bases and 1 base, there was a span of 21 bases. This CDR3 has 18 residues. The CDR3 sequence is CSVEDQGLLLKNNYGYTF. In DNA form, the CDR3 reads TGCAGCGTTGAAGATCAGGGTTTATTACTTAAGAATAACTATGGCTACACCTTC.

The genes are TRBV18 and TRBJ2-1; D gene uncertain. Trimming stripped 3 bases from V and 8 bases from J, with 11 bases between. The CDR3 consists of 13 residues. Germline V gene lookup returns CDR1 KGHSH and CDR2 LQKENI. The chain's CDR3 is CASSPGLIDEQFF. CDR3 in DNA: TGTGCCAGCTCACCCGGTTTGATCGATGAGCAGTTCTTC.